This TCR beta chain was retrieved from a study of shared clonotypes between healthy human individuals. Findings and caveats of the study: For naive CD4 cells, roughly 4.6% of clonotypes were shared across a few donors.

In regard to this clone: Its antigen is currently unknown.

The table came from immunoSEQ multiplex PCR; TCRdb's copy has only in-frame clones and leaves some out. The sample yields about 2.3 million clones, around 93% seen once. Sequencing was done on a sample of naive CD4+ T cells from PBMCs. This sample's subset: CD45RA+ positively selected. This receptor was obtained from a man between 18 and 29 years old in good health. Some clones in this sample may be carry-over from other donors' samples.

Written as DNA, the CDR3 is TGTGCCAGCGCTTCCCCACAGGGTAATTACAATGAGCAGTTCTTC. Amino acids: CASASPQGNYNEQFF. V and J are TRBV6-6 and TRBJ2-1, with D possibly TRBD1 on 6 matching bases. This CDR3 region has 15 residues. Trimming stripped 8 bases from V and 4 bases from J, with 18 bases between. Germline CDR1 MNHNY, CDR2 SVGAGI (reference sequence).